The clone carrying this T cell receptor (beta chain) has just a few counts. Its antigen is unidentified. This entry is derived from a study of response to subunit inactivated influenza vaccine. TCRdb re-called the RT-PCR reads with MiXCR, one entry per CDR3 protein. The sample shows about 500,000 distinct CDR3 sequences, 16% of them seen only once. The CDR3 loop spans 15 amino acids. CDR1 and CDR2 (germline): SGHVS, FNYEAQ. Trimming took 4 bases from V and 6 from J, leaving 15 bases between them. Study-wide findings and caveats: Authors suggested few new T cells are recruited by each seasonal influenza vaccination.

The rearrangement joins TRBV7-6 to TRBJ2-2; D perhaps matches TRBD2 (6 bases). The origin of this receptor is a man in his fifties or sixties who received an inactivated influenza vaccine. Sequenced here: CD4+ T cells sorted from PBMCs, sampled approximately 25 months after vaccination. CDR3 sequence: CASSSLPGAPGELFF. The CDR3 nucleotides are TGTGCCAGCAGCTCCCTCCCGGGAGCCCCCGGGGAGCTGTTTTTT.